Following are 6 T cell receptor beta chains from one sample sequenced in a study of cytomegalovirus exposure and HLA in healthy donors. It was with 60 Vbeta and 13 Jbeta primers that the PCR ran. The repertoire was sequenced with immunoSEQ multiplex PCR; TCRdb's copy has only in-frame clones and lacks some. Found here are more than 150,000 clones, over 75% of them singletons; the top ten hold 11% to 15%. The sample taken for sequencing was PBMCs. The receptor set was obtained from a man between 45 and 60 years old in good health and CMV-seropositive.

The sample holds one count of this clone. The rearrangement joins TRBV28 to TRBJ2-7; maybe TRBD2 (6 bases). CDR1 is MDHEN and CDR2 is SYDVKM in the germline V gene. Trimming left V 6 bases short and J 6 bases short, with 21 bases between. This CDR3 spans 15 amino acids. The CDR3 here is CASSPSLGRGSEQYF. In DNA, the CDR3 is TGTGCCAGCAGCCCCTCACTAGGCCGGGGGAGCGAGCAGTACTTC. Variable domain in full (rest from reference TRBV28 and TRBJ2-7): DVKVTQSSRYLVKRTGEKVFLECVQDMDHENMFWYRQDPGLGLRLIYFSYDVKMKEKGDIPEGYSVSREKKERFSLILESASTNQTSMYLCASSPSLGRGSEQYFGPGTRLTVT.

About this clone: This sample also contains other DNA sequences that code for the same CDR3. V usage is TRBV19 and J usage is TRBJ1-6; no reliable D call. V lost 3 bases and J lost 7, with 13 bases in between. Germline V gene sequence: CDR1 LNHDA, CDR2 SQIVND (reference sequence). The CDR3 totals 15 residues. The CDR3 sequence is CASSMSQASNSPLHF. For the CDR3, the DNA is TGTGCCAGTAGTATGAGTCAGGCTTCGAATTCACCCCTCCACTTT. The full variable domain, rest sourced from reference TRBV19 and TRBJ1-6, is DGGITQSPKYLFRKEGQNVTLSCEQNLNHDAMYWYRQDPGQGLRLIYYSQIVNDFQKGDIAEGYSVSREKKESFPLTVTSAQKNPTAFYLCASSMSQASNSPLHFGNGTRLTVT.

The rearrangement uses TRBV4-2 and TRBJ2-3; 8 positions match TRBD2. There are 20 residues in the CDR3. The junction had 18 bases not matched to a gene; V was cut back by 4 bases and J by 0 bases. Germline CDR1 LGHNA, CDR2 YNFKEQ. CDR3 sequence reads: CASSPLLAGGSSPSTDTQYF. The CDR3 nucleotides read TGTGCCAGCAGCCCTCTTCTCGCGGGGGGCTCGTCCCCTAGCACAGATACGCAGTATTTT.

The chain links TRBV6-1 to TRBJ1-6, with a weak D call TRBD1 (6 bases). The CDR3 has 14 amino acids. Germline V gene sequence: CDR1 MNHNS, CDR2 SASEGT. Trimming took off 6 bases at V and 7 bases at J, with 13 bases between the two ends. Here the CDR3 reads CASRSGRGNSPLHF. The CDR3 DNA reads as TGTGCCAGCAGGTCTGGCAGGGGCAATTCACCCCTCCACTTT.

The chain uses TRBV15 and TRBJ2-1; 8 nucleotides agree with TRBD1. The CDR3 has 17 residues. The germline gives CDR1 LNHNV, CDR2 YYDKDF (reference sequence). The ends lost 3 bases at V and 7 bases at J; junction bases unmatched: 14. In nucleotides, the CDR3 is TGTGCCACCAGCAGGCCTATCGTCGGACAGGGTAAGAATGAGCAGTTCTTC. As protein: CATSRPIVGQGKNEQFF.

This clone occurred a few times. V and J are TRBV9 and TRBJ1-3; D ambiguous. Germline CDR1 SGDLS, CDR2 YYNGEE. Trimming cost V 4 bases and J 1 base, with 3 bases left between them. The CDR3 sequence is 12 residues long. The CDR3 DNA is TGTGCCAGCAGCCCTTCTGGAAACACCATATATTTT. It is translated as CASSPSGNTIYF.